This note documents a single TCR beta chain sequence. Its antigen target is currently unknown. Base qualities are not at hand, and no much larger clone is one base apart. This sample was included in a study of CD8 T cells in Susac syndrome (dated by TCRdb to between 2018 and 2020). A note on the overall study: The study used repertoire sequencing to test whether antigen drove CD8+ T cell activation and differentiation in Susac syndrome. The research as a whole found: The TCR sequencing and HLA analysis was acknowledged to have included a relatively small number of individuals.

Trimming costs V 4 bases and J 5 bases, and their ends lie 14 bases apart. Measured from the cysteine to the phenylalanine, the CDR3 is 15 residues long. Only CDR3 DNA is held: 45 bases, read in frame from base 1. Per the germline V gene, LGHNA is the CDR1 and YNFKEQ is the CDR2. RNA was extracted with the RNeasy kit and 0.5 to 1 ug was reverse transcribed using random hexamers. TCR beta CDR3 regions were amplified with the immunoSEQ multiplex PCR assay covering 54 Vbeta and 13 Jbeta segments. PCR amplification bias was corrected by using a synthetic template baseline for primer optimization and computational correction. Per the authors' processing: Reads were annotated to V, D and J genes according to IMGT and were analyzed with immunoSEQ Analyzer, with only productive sequences retained. Clonality was calculated as one minus the Shannon entropy normalized by log2 of the number of productive unique sequences. Public and private clones were assessed among the 100 most prevalent clones of each patient and control. Clones were defined as Susac-specific if absent from the healthy and MS cohorts, from around 1,100 published viral clones and from other ImmuneACCESS disease sequences. TCRdb reran the public reads through fastp at Q25 and MiXCR, keeping productive beta chains. Each record represents a unique CDR3 protein, reported with the most common genes and DNA among its rows. The V and J calls here are based on TCRdb, not the publication. The sample table lists approximately 110,000 distinct CDR3 sequences, 90% to 98% of them with a count of one. 0.096% of the sample is in the top ten clones.

Peripheral blood CD8+ and CD4+ T cells from healthy donors, Susac syndrome patients and multiple sclerosis patients were profiled using high-throughput TCR beta sequencing. The healthy donors served as controls matched for age and sex. CD8+ TEMRA cells were enriched by FACS, while bulk CD8+ and CD4+ T cells were purified by magnetic negative isolation. Blood was collected in EDTA tubes and processed within 24 hours, with PBMCs isolated through density gradient centrifugation. PBMCs intended for TCR sequencing were frozen in liquid nitrogen and were later thawed in a 37 degrees C water bath. The sorted or isolated CD4+, CD8+ and CD8+ TEMRA cells had a purity of 90% or higher.

What was sequenced was CD4+ T cells from PBMCs. This clonotype originated in a human donor in good health. Recombination joined TRBV4-2 with TRBJ2-2; a tentative D match to TRBD1 spans 6 bases. The base sequence is TGTGCCAGCAGCCGCCGGGGCCAGGGGACCGGGGAGCTGTTTTTT. It encodes CASSRRGQGTGELFF.